This record concerns one T cell receptor (beta chain) sequence. This specimen comes from a study of T cell changes during pregnancy in multiple sclerosis. Generated by immunoSEQ multiplex PCR, the TCRdb table keeps only in-frame clones and is missing some. The sample lists about 40,000 clones, around 93% occurring once. The CDR3 consists of 14 residues. Germline CDR1 MGHDK, CDR2 SYGVNS. V shed 4 bases and J shed 4 bases, with 13 bases lying between them. The sequencing here drew on CD4+ T cells from peripheral blood mononuclear cells, taken before pregnancy. The TCR sequence derives from a female donor with multiple sclerosis, enrolled in a pregnancy study. V and J are TRBV25-1 and TRBJ1-2, with TRBD1 as a possible D gene (6 bases). The CDR3 DNA reads as TGTGCCAGCAGTGGGACAGAACCACCCTATGGCTACACCTTC. Translated: CASSGTEPPYGYTF.